These 30 T cell receptor beta chains were all obtained from the same sample, sequenced in a study of T cells expressing NK-cell markers. Reanalyzing the 5' RACE reads, TCRdb keeps one entry per CDR3 protein, without DNA. The sample table sets out approximately 420,000 distinct CDR3 sequences. The sample consisted of blood T cells: a sorted CD56 or NKG2C T cell subset, CD4+ or CD8+ T cells, or bulk PBMC T cells (not recorded which). These receptors were obtained from a woman between 45 and 65 years old in good health.

The chain has TRBV5-1 and TRBJ1-1; TCRdb gives TRBD1 as the D gene, but with no DNA this cannot be confirmed. CDR1 SGHRS and CDR2 YFSETQ come from the germline V gene. The CDR3 runs 15 residues. CDR3 sequence: CASSLWTPVDTEAFF. The full variable domain, completed using reference TRBV5-1 and TRBJ1-1, is KAGVTQTPRYLIKTRGQQVTLSCSPISGHRSVSWYQQTPGQGLQFLFEYFSETQRNKGNFPGRFSGRQFSNSRSEMNVSTLELGDSALYLCASSLWTPVDTEAFFGQGTRLTVV.

The chain has TRBV29-1 and TRBJ1-5; TCRdb indicates TRBD1, and absent DNA this call remains unverified. This CDR3 is built from 13 residues. CDR1 is SQVTM, CDR2 ANQGSEA, per germline. The CDR3 here is CSVEDGGDQPQHF.

This chain connects TRBV2 to TRBJ1-6; TCRdb's assignment of TRBD1 cannot be checked, as there is no DNA. From germline, CDR1 is SNHLY and CDR2 FYNNEI. The CDR3 covers 15 residues. CDR3 protein: CASSERGQNNSPLHF.

The chain carries TRBV5-1 and TRBJ2-1. The CDR3 is 14 amino acids. Germline V gives CDR1 SGHRS, CDR2 YFSETQ. CDR3: CASSLEATPNEQFF.

The chain is built from TRBV4-2 and TRBJ1-3; TCRdb's D call of TRBD1 is untestable without DNA. CDR1 and CDR2 from the germline V gene are LGHNA and YNFKEQ. The CDR3 sequence is 15 residues long. Here the CDR3 reads CASTSPGNSGNTIYF.

J is TRBJ2-7 and V is TRBV5-1; TCRdb proposes TRBD1, but this gene call is untestable without DNA. Germline CDR1 is SGHRS and CDR2 is YFSETQ. CDR3 length: 11 amino acids. CDR3 protein: CASSADRGQYF.

The chain links TRBV18 to TRBJ2-1. Germline V gene lookup returns CDR1 KGHSH and CDR2 LQKENI. CDR3 size: 13 residues. The CDR3: CASSPSVYNEQFF.

The chain couples TRBV11-1 to TRBJ2-2; TCRdb selects TRBD2, and the lack of DNA leaves this call unchecked. CDR1 SGHAT and CDR2 FQDESV come from the germline V gene (reference sequence). This CDR3 is 17 amino acids long. This chain's CDR3 is CASSLFFRRGTAGELFF.

This sequence joins TRBV24-1 and TRBJ2-7. This CDR3 has 13 amino acids. Germline V CDR1 and CDR2: KGHDR, SFDVKD. CDR3 protein: CATSDKDAYEQYF.

V gene TRBV29-1 combines with J gene TRBJ2-3. Germline CDR1 and CDR2: SQVTM and ANQGSEA. The CDR3 is 14 amino acids. The CDR3 reads CSVDEGARTDTQYF.

The chain is built from TRBV16 and TRBJ1-1; TCRdb reports TRBD1, a call that lacks DNA to check it against. The CDR3 has 14 amino acids. CDR1 is KGHSY and CDR2 is FQNENV in the germline V gene. The CDR3: CASSQGELNTEAFF.

The gene calls are TRBV12-3 or TRBV12-4 and TRBJ2-5; absent DNA, TCRdb's TRBD1 call cannot be checked. There are 14 residues in the CDR3. CDR3 region: CASSPLSRGETQYF.

The chain couples TRBV4-1 to TRBJ2-3; TCRdb picks TRBD2, but there is no DNA to check that call. CDR1 and CDR2 (germline): MGHRA, YSYEKL. The CDR3 has 16 residues. Here the CDR3 reads CASSDIRAGSTDTQYF.

The chain couples TRBV23-1 to TRBJ2-1. TRBV23-1 is assigned to the ORF class and has an uncertain function. The CDR3 length is 12 residues. The CDR3 loop is CARYWVPRSRFF.

The J gene is TRBJ1-5, the V gene TRBV29-1; no DNA is available, so the TRBD1 call from TCRdb remains unchecked. The CDR3 contains 13 residues. Germline V gene lookup returns CDR1 SQVTM and CDR2 ANQGSEA. The CDR3 region is CSVAGQSNQPQHF.

The chain employs TRBV29-1 and TRBJ2-7; TCRdb gives TRBD1 as the D gene, but with no DNA this cannot be confirmed. This CDR3 contains 12 residues. Per germline, CDR1 SQVTM and CDR2 ANQGSEA. CDR3 residues: CSVNLSSYEQYF.

This chain connects TRBV12-3 or TRBV12-4 to TRBJ2-1; TCRdb's D call, TRBD2, is unchecked because there is no DNA. The CDR3 has 13 amino acids. CDR3 loop: CASTETDIDEQFF.

The J gene is TRBJ2-2, the V gene TRBV2; TCRdb designates TRBD2, a call that cannot be tested without DNA. Germline V gene sequence: CDR1 SNHLY, CDR2 FYNNEI. The CDR3 is 15 amino acids. CDR3 residues: CASSWEGLGTGELFF.

This chain links TRBV5-1 with TRBJ1-2; no DNA is available, so the TRBD1 call from TCRdb remains unchecked. Per the germline V gene, CDR1 is SGHRS and CDR2 is YFSETQ. This CDR3 is built from 15 residues. The CDR3 loop reads CASSISRGVGYGYTF.

V and J are TRBV6-4 and TRBJ2-3; lacking DNA, the TRBD1 call made by TCRdb goes unchecked. The CDR3 contains 16 residues. CDR1 MRHNA and CDR2 SNTAGT come from the germline V gene. The CDR3 loop reads CASSDTGTPGADTQYF.

This chain connects TRBV25-1 to TRBJ1-4; the D call of TRBD1 rests on TCRdb alone, since no DNA is present to check it. Germline assignment: CDR1 MGHDK and CDR2 SYGVNS. There are 16 residues in the CDR3. The CDR3 region is CASSEWGAAPHEKLFF.

This chain links TRBV4-1 with TRBJ1-1; TCRdb lists TRBD1, though no DNA is available to test this call. Germline CDR1 is MGHRA and CDR2 is YSYEKL. The CDR3 totals 14 residues. Here the CDR3 reads CASSRGQSNTEAFF.

The gene calls are TRBV24-1 and TRBJ2-1; as DNA is missing, the TRBD1 call by TCRdb cannot be tested. The germline gives CDR1 KGHDR, CDR2 SFDVKD. The CDR3 is 14 amino acids. CDR3 in amino acids: CATSEMTALSEQFF.

The J gene is TRBJ1-2, the V gene TRBV20-1. CDR1 and CDR2 from the germline V gene are DFQATT and SNEGSKA (reference sequence). The CDR3 has 11 amino acids. CDR3 amino acids: CSATTLEGYTF.

V gene TRBV5-1 combines with J gene TRBJ2-2; TCRdb names TRBD1, which stays unverified in the absence of DNA. Germline-derived CDR1 and CDR2 are SGHRS and YFSETQ. This CDR3 contains 15 residues. The CDR3 sequence is CASSHGLGGTGELFF.

The V and J genes are TRBV6-2 or TRBV6-3 and TRBJ2-5. The CDR3 has 14 residues. From germline, CDR1 is MNHEY and CDR2 SVGEGT. The CDR3 reads CASSGRTDQETQYF.

The chain uses TRBV5-1 and TRBJ2-5. The length of the CDR3 is 14 residues. Germline V CDR1 and CDR2: SGHRS, YFSETQ. CDR3 amino acids: CASSLRAVRETQYF.

The V and J genes are TRBV7-9 and TRBJ2-4; TCRdb reports TRBD1, a call that lacks DNA to check it against. The CDR3 has 17 amino acids. Germline assignment: CDR1 SEHNR and CDR2 FQNEAQ (reference sequence). The CDR3 sequence: CASSSMPGRPGENIQYF.

The CDR3 loop is CATSPGPYEQYF. This chain joins TRBV24-1 and TRBJ2-7; the D call of TRBD1 rests on TCRdb alone, since no DNA is present to check it. The CDR3 spans 12 residues. Germline CDR1 KGHDR, CDR2 SFDVKD.

The chain combines TRBV7-8 with TRBJ2-6. Germline CDR1 is SGHVS and CDR2 is FQNEAQ. This CDR3 comprises 16 residues. The CDR3: CASSLGALTGANVLTF.